Given below is one TCR beta chain in context. The antigen is undetermined. The donors comprised healthy bone marrow donors. PCR was performed using 60 Vbeta and 13 Jbeta primers. Methods used by the authors: In a later analysis, some 11 million of around 75 million unique beta chains occurred in at least two donors. Libraries were prepared by immunoSEQ multiplex PCR; TCRdb keeps only in-frame clonotypes and omits some of them. The V and J calls and clone size were taken over from that table, and D and trimming were inferred from the DNA. The sample shows some 150,000 clones, 65% to 90% of them seen only once. These data are taken from a study of cytomegalovirus exposure and HLA in healthy donors. Notes on the study in general: According to a later analysis, most TCR beta chains associated with CMV appeared HLA-restricted. The study assumed roughly uniform donor sequencing depth for presence/absence analyses.

This CDR3 has 16 residues. CDR1 and CDR2 (germline): SGDLS, YYNGEE. With V trimmed by 3 bases and J by 1 base, 7 bases remained unmatched. The chain couples TRBV9 to TRBJ2-3, with 8 bases lining up with TRBD2. Material: PBMCs. This sequence originates from a man aged 45-65 years in good health and CMV-seropositive. The CDR3 is CASSAHSGDGTDTQYF. CDR3 coding DNA: TGTGCCAGCAGCGCACATAGCGGGGACGGCACAGATACGCAGTATTTT.